This TCR beta chain was profiled in a study of T cells in Graves' hyperthyroidism and ophthalmopathy. Study at large: The blood sample was taken at first diagnosis, before treatment began.

Overall study results and limits: In simple terms, a model built on 13 V-J features told ophthalmopathy apart from stable hyperthyroidism. Most clonotypes expanded in thyroid above 0.001 were likewise present in blood.

Amplification targeted TCR beta CDR3 regions from RNA transcripts. The HTBI primer set drove a first-round RT-PCR of the TCR CDR3. One entry per CDR3 protein results from TCRdb running MiXCR on the multiplex PCR reads. There are around 700,000 distinct CDR3 sequences in the sample; around 40% occur only once, and about a third lies in the top ten. The V end lost 10 bases, the J end lost 2 bases, and 14 bases lay between the germline ends. The CDR3 consists of 13 residues. In germline, CDR1 is MGHRA, CDR2 YSYEKL. Concerning this clonotype itself: The antigen is undetermined. Since no conserved phenylalanine or tryptophan closes the CDR3, a read error is the likely cause.

Diagnostic decisions used clinical symptoms, serum thyroxine and TRAb, thyroid ultrasound and orbital computed tomography. Sequenced material: blood. The chain joins TRBV4-1 to TRBJ1-1; D is possibly TRBD1 (5 bases). This clonotype was sampled from a woman aged 40 to 50 with Graves' hyperthyroidism. CDR3 DNA: TGCGCCACCAGGAATCGGGGCAACACTGAAGCTTTCATT. Protein sequence: CATRNRGNTEAFI.